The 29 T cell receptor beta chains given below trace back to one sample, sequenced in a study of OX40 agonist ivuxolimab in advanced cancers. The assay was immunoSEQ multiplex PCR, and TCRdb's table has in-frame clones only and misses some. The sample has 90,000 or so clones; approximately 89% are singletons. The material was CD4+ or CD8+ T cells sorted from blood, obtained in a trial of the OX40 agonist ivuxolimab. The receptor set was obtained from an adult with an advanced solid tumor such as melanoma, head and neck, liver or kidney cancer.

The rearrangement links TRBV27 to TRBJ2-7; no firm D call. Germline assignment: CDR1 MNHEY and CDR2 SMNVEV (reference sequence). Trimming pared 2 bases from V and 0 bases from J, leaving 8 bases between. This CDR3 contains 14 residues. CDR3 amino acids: CASSLARSSYEQYF. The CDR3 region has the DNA TGTGCCAGCAGTTTAGCACGGAGCTCCTACGAGCAGTACTTC.

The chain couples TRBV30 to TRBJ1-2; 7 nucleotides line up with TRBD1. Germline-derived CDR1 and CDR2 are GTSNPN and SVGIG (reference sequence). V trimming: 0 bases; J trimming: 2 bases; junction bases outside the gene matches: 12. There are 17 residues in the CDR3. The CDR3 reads CAWSVVGRGMWNYGYTF. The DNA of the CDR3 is TGTGCCTGGAGTGTCGTTGGCAGGGGGATGTGGAACTATGGCTACACCTTC.

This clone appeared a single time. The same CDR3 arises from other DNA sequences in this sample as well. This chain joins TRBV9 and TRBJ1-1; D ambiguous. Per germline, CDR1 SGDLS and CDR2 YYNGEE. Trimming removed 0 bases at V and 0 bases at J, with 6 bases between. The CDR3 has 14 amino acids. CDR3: CASSVGTVNTEAFF. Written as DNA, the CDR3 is TGTGCCAGCAGCGTAGGGACGGTGAACACTGAAGCTTTCTTT.

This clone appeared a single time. CDR3 bases: TGCGCCAGCACCCAGGACTTTTCGAACACTGAAGCTTTCTTT. Translated, it gives CASTQDFSNTEAFF. The V and J genes are TRBV5-1 and TRBJ1-1; D gene unclear. Germline-derived CDR1 and CDR2 are SGHRS and YFSETQ. V was clipped by 6 bases and J by 1 base, with 13 bases between them. CDR3 size: 14 residues.

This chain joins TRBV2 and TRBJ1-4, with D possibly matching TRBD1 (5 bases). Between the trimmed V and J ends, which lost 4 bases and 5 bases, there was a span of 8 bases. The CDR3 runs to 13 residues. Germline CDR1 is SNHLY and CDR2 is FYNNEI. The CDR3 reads CASSGQTNEKLFF. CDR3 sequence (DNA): TGTGCCAGCAGTGGACAGACGAATGAAAAACTGTTTTTT.

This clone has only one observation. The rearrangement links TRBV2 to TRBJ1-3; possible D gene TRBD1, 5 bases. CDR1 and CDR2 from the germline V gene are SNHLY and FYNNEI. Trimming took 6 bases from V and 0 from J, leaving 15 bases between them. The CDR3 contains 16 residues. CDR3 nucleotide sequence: TGTGCCAGCAGCAAACGGGGGGGGAACTCTGGAAACACCATATATTTT. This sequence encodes CASSKRGGNSGNTIYF.

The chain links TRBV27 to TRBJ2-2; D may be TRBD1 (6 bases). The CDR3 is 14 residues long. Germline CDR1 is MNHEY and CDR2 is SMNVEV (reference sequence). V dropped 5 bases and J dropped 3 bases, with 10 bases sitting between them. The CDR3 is CASSARTDTGELFF. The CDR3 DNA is TGTGCCAGCAGTGCACGGACAGACACCGGGGAGCTGTTTTTT.

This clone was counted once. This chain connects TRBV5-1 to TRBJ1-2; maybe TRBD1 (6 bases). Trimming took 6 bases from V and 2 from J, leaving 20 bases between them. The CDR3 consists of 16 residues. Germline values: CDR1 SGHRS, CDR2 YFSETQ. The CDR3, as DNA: TGCGCCAGCACCTCGACGGGGGGGGGCGCGAACTATGGCTACACCTTC. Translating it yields CASTSTGGGANYGYTF.

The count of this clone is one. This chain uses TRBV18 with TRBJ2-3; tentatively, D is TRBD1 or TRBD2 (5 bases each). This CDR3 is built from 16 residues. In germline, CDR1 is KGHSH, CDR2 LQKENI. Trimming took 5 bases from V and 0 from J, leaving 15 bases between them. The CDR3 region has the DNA TGTGCCAGCTCATTTGGGACCCTCGGTAGCACAGATACGCAGTATTTT. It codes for CASSFGTLGSTDTQYF.

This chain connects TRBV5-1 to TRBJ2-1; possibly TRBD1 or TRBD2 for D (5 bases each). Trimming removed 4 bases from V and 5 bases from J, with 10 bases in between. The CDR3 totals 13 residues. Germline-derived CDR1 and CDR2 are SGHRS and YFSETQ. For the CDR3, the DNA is TGCGCCAGCAGCCGGGGACCAAACAATGAGCAGTTCTTC. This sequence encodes CASSRGPNNEQFF.

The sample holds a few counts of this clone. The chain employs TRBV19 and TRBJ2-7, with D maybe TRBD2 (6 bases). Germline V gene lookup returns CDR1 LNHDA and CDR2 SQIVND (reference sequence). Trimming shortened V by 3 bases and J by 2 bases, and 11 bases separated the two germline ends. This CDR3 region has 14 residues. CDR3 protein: CASSISGSTYEQYF. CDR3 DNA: TGTGCCAGTAGTATCTCCGGGAGCACCTACGAGCAGTACTTC.

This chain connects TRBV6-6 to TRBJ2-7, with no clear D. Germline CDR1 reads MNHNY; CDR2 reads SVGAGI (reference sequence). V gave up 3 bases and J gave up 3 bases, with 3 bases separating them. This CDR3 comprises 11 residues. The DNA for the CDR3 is TGTGCCAGCAGTTATCGCTACGAGCAGTACTTC. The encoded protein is CASSYRYEQYF.

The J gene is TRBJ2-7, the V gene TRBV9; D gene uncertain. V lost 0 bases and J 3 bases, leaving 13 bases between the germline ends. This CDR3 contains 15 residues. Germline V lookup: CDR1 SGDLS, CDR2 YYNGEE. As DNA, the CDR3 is TGTGCCAGCAGCGTAGCTGGGCAGAAAGACTACGAGCAGTACTTC. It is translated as CASSVAGQKDYEQYF. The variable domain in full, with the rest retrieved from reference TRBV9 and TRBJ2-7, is DSGVTQTPKHLITATGQRVTLRCSPRSGDLSVYWYQQSLDQGLQFLIQYYNGEERAKGNILERFSAQQFPDLHSELNLSSLELGDSALYFCASSVAGQKDYEQYFGPGTRLTVT.

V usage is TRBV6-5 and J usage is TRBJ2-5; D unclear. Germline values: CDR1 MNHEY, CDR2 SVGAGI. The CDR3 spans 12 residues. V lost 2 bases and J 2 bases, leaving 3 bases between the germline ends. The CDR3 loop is CASSYGQETQYF. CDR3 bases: TGTGCCAGCAGTTACGGGCAAGAGACCCAGTACTTC.

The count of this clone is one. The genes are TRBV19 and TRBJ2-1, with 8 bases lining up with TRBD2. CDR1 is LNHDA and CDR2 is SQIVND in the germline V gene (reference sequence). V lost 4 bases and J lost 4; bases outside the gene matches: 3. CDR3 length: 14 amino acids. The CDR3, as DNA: TGTGCCAGTAGTAGGAGCGGGGGTTACAATGAGCAGTTCTTC. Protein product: CASSRSGGYNEQFF.

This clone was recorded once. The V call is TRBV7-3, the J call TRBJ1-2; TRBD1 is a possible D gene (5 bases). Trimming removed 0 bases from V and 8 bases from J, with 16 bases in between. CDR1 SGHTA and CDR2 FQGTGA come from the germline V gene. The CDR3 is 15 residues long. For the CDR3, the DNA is TGTGCCAGCAGCTTAACCCCTGGGACTCCAAAGGGCTACACCTTC. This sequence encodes CASSLTPGTPKGYTF.

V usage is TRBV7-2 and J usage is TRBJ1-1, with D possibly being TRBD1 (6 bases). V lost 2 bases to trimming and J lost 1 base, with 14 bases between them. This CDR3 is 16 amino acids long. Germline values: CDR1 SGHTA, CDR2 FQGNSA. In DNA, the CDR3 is TGTGCCAGCAGCTTAATGTCGGGGGGCAAGAACACTGAAGCTTTCTTT. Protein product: CASSLMSGGKNTEAFF. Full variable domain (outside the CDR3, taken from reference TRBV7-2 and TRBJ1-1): GAGVSQSPSNKVTEKGKDVELRCDPISGHTALYWYRQSLGQGLEFLIYFQGNSAPDKSGLPSDRFSAERTGGSVSTLTIQRTQQEDSAVYLCASSLMSGGKNTEAFFGQGTRLTVV.

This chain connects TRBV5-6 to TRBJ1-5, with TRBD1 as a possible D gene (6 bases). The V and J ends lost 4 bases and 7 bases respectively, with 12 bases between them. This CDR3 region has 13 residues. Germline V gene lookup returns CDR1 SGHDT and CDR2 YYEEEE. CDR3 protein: CASSQGLRQPQHF. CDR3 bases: TGTGCCAGCAGCCAGGGGTTGCGGCAGCCCCAGCATTTT.

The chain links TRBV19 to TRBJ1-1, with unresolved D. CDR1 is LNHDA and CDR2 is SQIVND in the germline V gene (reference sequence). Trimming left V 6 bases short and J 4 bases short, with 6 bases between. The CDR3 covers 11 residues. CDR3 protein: CASSFSTEAFF. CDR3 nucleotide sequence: TGTGCCAGTAGCTTCTCCACTGAAGCTTTCTTT.

The CDR3: CASSLYTGGKDQPQHF. Written as DNA, the CDR3 is TGTGCCAGCAGCTTATATACAGGGGGCAAGGATCAGCCCCAGCATTTT. V is TRBV7-9 and J is TRBJ1-5; TRBD1 matches 9 bases. V shed 2 bases, J shed 5 bases, and the junction held 7 bases outside the gene matches. The CDR3 spans 16 residues. Germline V CDR1 and CDR2: SEHNR, FQNEAQ (reference sequence).

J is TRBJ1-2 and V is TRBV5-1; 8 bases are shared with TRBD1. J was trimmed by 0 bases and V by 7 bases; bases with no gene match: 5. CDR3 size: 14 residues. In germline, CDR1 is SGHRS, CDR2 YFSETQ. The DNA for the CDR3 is TGCGCCAGCGTCAGGGGGCCCTCTAACTATGGCTACACCTTC. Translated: CASVRGPSNYGYTF.

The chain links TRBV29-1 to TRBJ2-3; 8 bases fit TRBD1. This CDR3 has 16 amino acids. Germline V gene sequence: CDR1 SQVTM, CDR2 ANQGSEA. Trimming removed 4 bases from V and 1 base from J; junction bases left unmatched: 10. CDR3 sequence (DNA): TGCAGCGTTGTATCGGCCAGGGGGCGCGGCACAGATACGCAGTATTTT. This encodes CSVVSARGRGTDTQYF.

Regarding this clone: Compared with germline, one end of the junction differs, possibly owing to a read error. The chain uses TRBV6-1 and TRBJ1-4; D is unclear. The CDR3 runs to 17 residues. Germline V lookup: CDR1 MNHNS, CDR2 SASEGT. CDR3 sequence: CASREGRGRTTNEKLFF. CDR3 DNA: TGTGCCAGCAGAGAAGGGCGGGGAAGGACGACTAATGAAAAACTGTTTTTT.

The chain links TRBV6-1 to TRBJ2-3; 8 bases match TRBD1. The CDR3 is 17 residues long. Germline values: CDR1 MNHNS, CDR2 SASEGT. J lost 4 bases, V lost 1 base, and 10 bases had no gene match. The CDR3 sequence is CASSEGGQARRADTQYF. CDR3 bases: TGTGCCAGCAGTGAAGGGGGACAGGCTCGAAGAGCAGATACGCAGTATTTT.

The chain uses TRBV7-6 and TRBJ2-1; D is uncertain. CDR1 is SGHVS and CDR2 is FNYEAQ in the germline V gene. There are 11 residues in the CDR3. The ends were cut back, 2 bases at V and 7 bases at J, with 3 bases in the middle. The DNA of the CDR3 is TGTGCCAGCAGCTTATTGAATGAGCAGTTCTTC. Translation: CASSLLNEQFF.

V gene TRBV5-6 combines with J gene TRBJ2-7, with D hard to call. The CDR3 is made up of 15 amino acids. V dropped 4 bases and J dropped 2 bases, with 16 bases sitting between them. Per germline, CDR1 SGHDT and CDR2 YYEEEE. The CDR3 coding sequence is TGTGCCAGCAGCCGAGGAGCGACTTCTGCCTACGAGCAGTACTTC. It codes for CASSRGATSAYEQYF.

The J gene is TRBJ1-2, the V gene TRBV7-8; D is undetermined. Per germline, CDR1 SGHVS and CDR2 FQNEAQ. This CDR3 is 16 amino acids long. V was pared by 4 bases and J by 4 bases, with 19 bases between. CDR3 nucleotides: TGTGCCAGCAGCTCCCCCGGGAGAAAGGGATCCTATGGCTACACCTTC. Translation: CASSSPGRKGSYGYTF.

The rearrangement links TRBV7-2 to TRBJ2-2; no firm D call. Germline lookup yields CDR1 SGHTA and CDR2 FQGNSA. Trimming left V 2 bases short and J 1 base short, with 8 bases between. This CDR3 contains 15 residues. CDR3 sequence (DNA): TGTGCCAGCAGCTTAAATAGATTGAACACCGGGGAGCTGTTTTTT. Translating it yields CASSLNRLNTGELFF.

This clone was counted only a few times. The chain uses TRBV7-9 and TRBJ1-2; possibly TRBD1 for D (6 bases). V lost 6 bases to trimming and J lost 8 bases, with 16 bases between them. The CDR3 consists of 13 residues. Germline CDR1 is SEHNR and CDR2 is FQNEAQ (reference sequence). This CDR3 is CASSFEQGSGYTF. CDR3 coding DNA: TGTGCCAGCAGTTTTGAACAGGGTAGCGGCTACACCTTC.